This paragraph covers one T cell receptor (beta chain) sequence. Its antigen is unknown. No per-base quality is available; no much larger clone lies one base away. TCRbeta CDR3 regions were amplified from genomic DNA by means of the immunoSEQ Assay, a bias-controlled multiplex PCR. On the authors' methods: The number of nucleated cells in each sample was estimated from the amplification of reference gene primers within the assay. To quantify the absolute abundance of each unique TCRbeta CDR3 rearrangement, sequence reads were collapsed and filtered. For each sample, productive Simpson clonality was calculated as the square root of Simpson's diversity index across productive rearrangements. The immuneACCESS repertoire file appears here via TCRdb, limited to in-frame rearrangements. These files lack a portion of the clones; in checked studies, under half of the deficit traces to unresolved V genes, and the cause of the others is not known. V, J and clone size are taken as reported in that table, and D and trimming were inferred from the DNA itself. Across this sample there are approximately 230,000 clones, with approximately 90% seen only once. Of the sample, about 5.9% falls within the top ten clones.

Per the germline V gene, SQVTM is the CDR1 and ANQGSEA is the CDR2. V loses 0 bases of germline sequence and J loses 10 bases, and the interval between the two ends is 11 bases. The CDR3 covers 12 residues, taking in both the cysteine and the phenylalanine. This entry keeps only the CDR3 DNA: 36 bases, framed from base 1. At one collaborating source in Seattle, patients were enrolled during active infection and were followed longitudinally through the course of disease. Each collaborating institution followed its own protocols to collect whole blood in K2EDTA tubes. For TCRbeta analysis, collaborators shipped samples in one of three forms: frozen whole blood, isolated PBMCs, or DNA extracted from either of those sample types. This sample was taken from a study of blood T cell repertoires in COVID-19 (TCRdb year 2020). As for the study more broadly: The collaborator samples originated in the United States, Italy and Spain and spanned the acute and convalescent phases of COVID-19. The prospective study material was composed of cDNA or gDNA derived from T cells, B-cell-depleted T cells, or PBMCs. Subjects who had been exposed to COVID-19, were actively infected with it, or had recovered from it provided the deeply sampled blood TCRbeta repertoires that made up the dataset. The repertoires were made available in a free public database intended to serve as a resource for research on the immune response to SARS-CoV-2. The samples were drawn from the first 160 participants of the ongoing ImmuneRACE study and from 1,254 subjects provided by 6 global collaborators. Sample metadata almost always included a de-identified subject ID, COVID-19 status, age in years and sex. Where available, HLA class I and class II types were taken from metadata supplied by the sample provider and were not determined by assay-based typing.

What the study reported, not specific to this receptor: The quantity of clinical and demographic metadata differed by source and by participant and was supplied without curation.

Sequencing was performed on peripheral blood. The rearrangement joined TRBV29-1 to TRBJ2-3; the D gene is perhaps TRBD2, from 5 matching bases. This receptor was taken from a woman aged 25 to 39 with COVID-19, enrolled during active disease. At the DNA level, the sequence is TGCAGCGTTGAAGAAGGAGCGGAACCGCAGTATTTT. Its coded protein is CSVEEGAEPQYF.